This entry concerns a single TCR beta chain. The target antigen is unknown. The data derive from a study of post-analysis software for immune sequencing data. The TCR beta cDNA libraries contained unique molecular identifiers. TCRdb analysed the PCR reads with MiXCR anew, one entry per CDR3 protein. The sample carries hundreds of thousands of distinct CDR3 sequences, more than 50% recorded once. Study-wide points: A significant reduction in normalized Chao1 diversity was observed in multiple sclerosis patients versus controls. TRBV5-6, TRBV5-1 and TRBV20-1 were among 4 or 5 TRBV segments more frequent in patients than controls.

Per the germline V gene, CDR1 is SGDLS and CDR2 is YYNGEE. V gave up 0 bases and J gave up 0 bases, with 13 bases separating them. The CDR3 length is 16 residues. The chain joins TRBV9 to TRBJ2-7; the D is unclear. Sequenced material: blood. This clonotype originated in a girl aged 2 to 10 with multiple sclerosis. The CDR3: CASSVAGGLSSYEQYF. DNA of the CDR3: TGTGCCAGCAGCGTAGCCGGCGGCCTGAGCTCCTACGAGCAGTACTTC.